This section outlines one T cell receptor beta chain sequence together with its context. In germline, CDR1 is DFQATT, CDR2 SNEGSKA (reference sequence). The length of the CDR3 is 14 residues. V dropped 1 base and J dropped 5 bases, with 11 bases sitting between them. The sample comes from a study of identical twins. TCRdb passed the 5' RACE reads through MiXCR, listing each CDR3 protein once. Of some 1,600,000 distinct CDR3 sequences listed, less than 40% were seen once; the top ten hold 0.25% to 0.3%. This sequence joins TRBV20-1 and TRBJ2-2; a possible D gene is TRBD2 (5 bases). The specimen was cord blood. The sequence was obtained from a newborn girl in good health. Written as DNA, the CDR3 is TGCAGTGCTAGAGGGGCCCCGGGAACCGGGGAGCTGTTTTTT. Translated, it gives CSARGAPGTGELFF.